These T cell receptor beta chains were read from a single sample in a study of T cell responses to AZD1222 COVID-19 vaccine. TCRdb's copy holds only in-frame clones and misses some; the assay was immunoSEQ multiplex PCR. The repertoire holds about 150,000 clones, around four fifths seen once, with approximately 4% in the top ten. Sequenced here: peripheral blood, sampled on day 0 of AZD1222 vaccination. The source is an adult in good health. The CDR3 runs from the conserved cysteine through the conserved F or W. The D gene is left open where the match is weak. Size is omitted from some rows. Given values are once, few, many or a class for expanded clones.

D gene	clone size	J gene	V gene	CDR3 DNA	CDR3 protein
-	-	TRBJ2-3	TRBV27	TGTGCCAGCAGTCAAACGTCGCGACCCGGCGGGTACACAGATACGCAGTATTTT	CASSQTSRPGGYTDTQYF
-	-	TRBJ1-2	TRBV4-2	TGTGCCAGCAGCTTATCCGGGGAAAACTATGGCTACACCTTC	CASSLSGENYGYTF
-	-	TRBJ1-3	TRBV5-5	TGTGCCAGCAGCTTTTCAACAGGGCCTGGAAACACCATATATTTT	CASSFSTGPGNTIYF
-	-	TRBJ2-3	TRBV5-1	TGCGCCAGCAGCGCTGGAGGGCTTGGGGGCACAGATACGCAGTATTTT	CASSAGGLGGTDTQYF
TRBD2	-	TRBJ2-1	TRBV5-1	TGCGCCAGCAGTACACTAGCGGGATCCTACAATGAGCAGTTCTTC	CASSTLAGSYNEQFF
TRBD1	-	TRBJ2-1	TRBV6-2/TRBV6-3	TGTGCCAGCAGTTACTCACGACTAGGACAGGGCTCCTACAATGAGCAGTTCTTC	CASSYSRLGQGSYNEQFF
-	-	TRBJ1-1	TRBV7-3	TGTGCCAGCAGCTTAGGTCAGGGCCTAGAAGCTTTCTTT	CASSLGQGLEAFF
-	-	TRBJ1-1	TRBV30	TGTGCCTGGAAAAGAGGTTATGGTGAAGCTTTCTTT	CAWKRGYGEAFF
TRBD1	-	TRBJ2-5	TRBV4-2	TGTGCCAGCAGCCAAGAGGCCGGGACAGGGGACCCACTACAAGAGACCCAGTACTTC	CASSQEAGTGDPLQETQYF
TRBD1	-	TRBJ1-2	TRBV30	TGTGCCTGGACGAAGACAGGGGGAAGTTGGGGCTACACCTTC	CAWTKTGGSWGYTF
-	-	TRBJ1-5	TRBV27	TGTGCCAGCGTGAGGGAGTATAGCAATCAGCCCCAGCATTTT	CASVREYSNQPQHF
TRBD1	-	TRBJ2-7	TRBV6-5	TGTGCCAGCAGTCGACAGGGGACGACTTCCTACGAGCAGTACTTC	CASSRQGTTSYEQYF
-	-	TRBJ1-2	TRBV6-1	TGTGCCAGCAGTGAAGCGCAGGGGCCTAACTATGGCTACACCTTC	CASSEAQGPNYGYTF
-	-	TRBJ1-2	TRBV28	TGTGCCAGCAGTTTATTATCATATGGCTACACCTTC	CASSLLSYGYTF
-	-	TRBJ1-2	TRBV20-1	TGCAGTGCAGGACAGCCCTATGGCTACACCTTC	CSAGQPYGYTF
TRBD1	-	TRBJ1-1	TRBV19	TGTGCCAGTAGAACCGGGACAGGGACGAACACTGAAGCTTTCTTT	CASRTGTGTNTEAFF
-	-	TRBJ1-1	TRBV5-1	TGCGCCAGCAGCTTGTCGTCCCCGGGGGTGAATGAAGCTTTCTTT	CASSLSSPGVNEAFF
TRBD2	-	TRBJ2-1	TRBV7-9	TGTGCCAGCAGCTTATTACGATCCGGGGCAGGACGGGCGGGAGATGAGCAGTTCTTC	CASSLLRSGAGRAGDEQFF
TRBD2	-	TRBJ2-2	TRBV5-1	TGCGCCAGCAGCTTGCTAGCGGGGAACACCGGGGAGCTGTTTTTT	CASSLLAGNTGELFF
-	-	TRBJ1-2	TRBV6-1	TGTGCCAGCAGTGAAGCGCGGGGTCGGGGCTATGGCTACACCTTC	CASSEARGRGYGYTF
TRBD1	few	TRBJ1-2	TRBV6-1	TGTGCCAGCAGTGAAAGCAGGGGGCGGGATGGCTACACCTTC	CASSESRGRDGYTF